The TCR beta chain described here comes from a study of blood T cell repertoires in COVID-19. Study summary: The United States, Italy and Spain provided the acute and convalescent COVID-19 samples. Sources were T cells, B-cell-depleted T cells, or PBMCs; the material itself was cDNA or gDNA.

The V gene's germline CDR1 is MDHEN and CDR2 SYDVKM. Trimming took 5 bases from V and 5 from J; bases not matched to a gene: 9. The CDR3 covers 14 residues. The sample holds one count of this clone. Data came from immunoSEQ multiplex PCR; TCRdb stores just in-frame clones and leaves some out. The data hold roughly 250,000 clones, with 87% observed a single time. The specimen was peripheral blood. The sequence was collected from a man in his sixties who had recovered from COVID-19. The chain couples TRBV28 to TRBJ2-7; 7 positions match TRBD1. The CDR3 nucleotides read TGTGCCAGCAGTCTGCTTCGACAGGGCCACGAGCAGTACGTC. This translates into CASSLLRQGHEQYV.